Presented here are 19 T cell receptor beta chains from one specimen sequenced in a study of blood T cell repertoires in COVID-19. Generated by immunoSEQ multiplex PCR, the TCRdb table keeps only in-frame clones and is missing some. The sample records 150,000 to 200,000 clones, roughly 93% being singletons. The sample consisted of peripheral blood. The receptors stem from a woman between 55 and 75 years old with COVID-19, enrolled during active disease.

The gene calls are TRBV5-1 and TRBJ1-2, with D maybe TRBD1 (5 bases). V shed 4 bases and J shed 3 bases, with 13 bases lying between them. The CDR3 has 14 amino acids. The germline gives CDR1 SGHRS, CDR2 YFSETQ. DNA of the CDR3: TGCGCCAGCAGCCCAACGACAGACTACTATGGCTACACCTTC. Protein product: CASSPTTDYYGYTF.

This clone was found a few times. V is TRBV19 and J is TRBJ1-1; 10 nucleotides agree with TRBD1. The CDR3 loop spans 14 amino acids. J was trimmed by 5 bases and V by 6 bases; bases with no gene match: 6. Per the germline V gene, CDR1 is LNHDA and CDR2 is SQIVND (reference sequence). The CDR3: CASRPDRGRTEAFF. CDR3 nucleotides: TGTGCCAGTAGACCAGACAGGGGGCGAACTGAAGCTTTCTTT.

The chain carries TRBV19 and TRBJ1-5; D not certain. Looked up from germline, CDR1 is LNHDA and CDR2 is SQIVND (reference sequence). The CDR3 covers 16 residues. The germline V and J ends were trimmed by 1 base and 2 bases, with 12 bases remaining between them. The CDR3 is CASSIGRGYGNQPQHF. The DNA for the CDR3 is TGTGCCAGTAGTATAGGACGAGGGTACGGCAATCAGCCCCAGCATTTT.

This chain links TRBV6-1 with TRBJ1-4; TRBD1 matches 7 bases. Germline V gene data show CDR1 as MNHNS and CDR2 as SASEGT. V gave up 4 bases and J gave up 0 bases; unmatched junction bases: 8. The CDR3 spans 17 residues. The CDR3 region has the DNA TGTGCCAGCAGTGGGTGGACAGGCCTTGCAACTAATGAAAAACTGTTTTTT. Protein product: CASSGWTGLATNEKLFF.

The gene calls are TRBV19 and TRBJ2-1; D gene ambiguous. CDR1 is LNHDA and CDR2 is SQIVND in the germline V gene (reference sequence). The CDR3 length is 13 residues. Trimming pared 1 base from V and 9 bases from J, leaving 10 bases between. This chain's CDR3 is CASSIGRPSEQFF. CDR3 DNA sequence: TGTGCCAGTAGTATAGGCAGGCCCTCTGAGCAGTTCTTC.

The CDR3 nucleotides read TGTGCCAGCTCACCTCCGGGACAGGGAGGCAATCAGCCCCAGCATTTT. It yields the protein CASSPPGQGGNQPQHF. J is TRBJ1-5 and V is TRBV18; 9 bases agree with TRBD1. The CDR3 sequence is 16 residues long. Germline trimming cut 3 bases from V and 2 bases from J; bases unmatched to any gene: 5. CDR1 and CDR2 from the germline V gene are KGHSH and LQKENI. The full variable domain, rest sourced from reference TRBV18 and TRBJ1-5, is NAGVMQNPRHLVRRRGQEARLRCSPMKGHSHVYWYRQLPEEGLKFMVYLQKENIIDESGMPKERFSAEFPKEGPSILRIQQVVRGDSAAYFCASSPPGQGGNQPQHFGDGTRLSIL.

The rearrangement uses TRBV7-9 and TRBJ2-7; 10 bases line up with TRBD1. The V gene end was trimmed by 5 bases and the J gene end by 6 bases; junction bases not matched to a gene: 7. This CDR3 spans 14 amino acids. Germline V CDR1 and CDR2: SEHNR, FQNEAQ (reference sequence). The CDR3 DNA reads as TGTGCCAGCAGCGGAGGAGACAGGGGGCGCGAGCAGTACTTC. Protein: CASSGGDRGREQYF.

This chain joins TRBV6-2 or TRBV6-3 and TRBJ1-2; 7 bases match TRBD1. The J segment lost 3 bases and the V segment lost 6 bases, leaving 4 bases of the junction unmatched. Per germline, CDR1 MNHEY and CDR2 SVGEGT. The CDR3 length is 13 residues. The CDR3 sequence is CASSPGTDYGYTF. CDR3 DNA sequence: TGTGCCAGCAGCCCGGGGACAGACTATGGCTACACCTTC.

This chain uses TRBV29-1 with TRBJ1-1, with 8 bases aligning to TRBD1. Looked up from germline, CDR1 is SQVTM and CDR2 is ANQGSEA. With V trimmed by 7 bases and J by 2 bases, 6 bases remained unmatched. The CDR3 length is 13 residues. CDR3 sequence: CSAKDRVNTEAFF. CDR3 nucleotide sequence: TGCAGCGCAAAGGACAGGGTAAACACTGAAGCTTTCTTT.

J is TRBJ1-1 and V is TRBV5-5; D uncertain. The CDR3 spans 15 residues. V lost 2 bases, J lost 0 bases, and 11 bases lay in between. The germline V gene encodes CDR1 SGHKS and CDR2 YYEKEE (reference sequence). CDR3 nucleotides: TGTGCCAGCAGCTTTAGCCAGACCATGAACACTGAAGCTTTCTTT. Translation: CASSFSQTMNTEAFF.

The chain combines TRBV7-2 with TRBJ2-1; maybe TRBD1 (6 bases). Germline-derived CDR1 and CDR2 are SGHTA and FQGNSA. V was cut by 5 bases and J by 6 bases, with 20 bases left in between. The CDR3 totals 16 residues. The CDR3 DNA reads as TGTGCCAGCAGCGTGGGGTGGGGGCCTAGTAGCAATGAGCAGTTCTTC. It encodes CASSVGWGPSSNEQFF.

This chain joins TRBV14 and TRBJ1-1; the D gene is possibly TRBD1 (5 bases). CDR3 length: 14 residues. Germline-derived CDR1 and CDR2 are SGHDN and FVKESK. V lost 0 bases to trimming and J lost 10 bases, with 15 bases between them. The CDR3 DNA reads TGTGCCAGCAGCCAAGACCCAGGGCGGCGAGGAGCTTTCTTT. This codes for CASSQDPGRRGAFF.

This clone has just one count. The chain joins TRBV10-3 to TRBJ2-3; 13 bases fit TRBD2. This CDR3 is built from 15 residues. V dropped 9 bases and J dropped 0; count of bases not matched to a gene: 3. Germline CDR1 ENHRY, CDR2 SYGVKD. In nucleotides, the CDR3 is TGTGCCATAGGGACTAGCGGGGCTAGCACAGATACGCAGTATTTT. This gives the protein CAIGTSGASTDTQYF.

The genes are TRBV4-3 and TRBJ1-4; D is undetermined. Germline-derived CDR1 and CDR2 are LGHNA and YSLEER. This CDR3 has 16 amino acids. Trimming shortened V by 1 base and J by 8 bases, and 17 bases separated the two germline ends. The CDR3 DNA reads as TGCGCCAGCAGCCAAGGGGGAGCAGGAGTGAACGAAAAACTGTTTTTT. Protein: CASSQGGAGVNEKLFF.

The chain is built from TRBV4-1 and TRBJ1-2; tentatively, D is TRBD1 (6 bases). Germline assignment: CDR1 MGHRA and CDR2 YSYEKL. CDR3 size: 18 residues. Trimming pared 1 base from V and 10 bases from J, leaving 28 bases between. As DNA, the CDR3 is TGCGCCAGCAGCCAAGTACCCCGGGTGCTCCAGGGGACCAGGTCCTACACCTTC. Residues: CASSQVPRVLQGTRSYTF.

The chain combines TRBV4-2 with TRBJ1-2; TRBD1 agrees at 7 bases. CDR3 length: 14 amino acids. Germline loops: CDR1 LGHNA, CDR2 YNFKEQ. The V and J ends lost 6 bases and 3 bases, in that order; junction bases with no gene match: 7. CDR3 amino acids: CASSRTGLDYGYTF. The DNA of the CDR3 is TGTGCCAGCAGTCGGACAGGCTTAGACTATGGCTACACCTTC.

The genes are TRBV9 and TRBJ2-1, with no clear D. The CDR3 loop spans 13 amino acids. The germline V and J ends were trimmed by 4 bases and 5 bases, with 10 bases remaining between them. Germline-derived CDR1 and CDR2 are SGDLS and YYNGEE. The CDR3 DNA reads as TGTGCCAGCAGCCCTGACACCAACAATGAGCAGTTCTTC. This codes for CASSPDTNNEQFF.

The CDR3 sequence: CASSDSGDTEAFF. The CDR3 coding sequence is TGTGCCAGCAGTGACTCAGGGGACACTGAAGCTTTCTTT. The chain joins TRBV6-4 to TRBJ1-1; a weak D match, TRBD1 (5 bases). Germline loops: CDR1 MRHNA, CDR2 SNTAGT. The CDR3 extends over 13 amino acids. V lost 0 bases and J 3 bases, leaving 5 bases between the germline ends.

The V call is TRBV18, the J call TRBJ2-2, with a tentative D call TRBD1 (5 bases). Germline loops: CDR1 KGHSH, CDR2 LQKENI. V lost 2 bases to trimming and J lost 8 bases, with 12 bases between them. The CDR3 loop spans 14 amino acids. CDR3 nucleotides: TGTGCCAGCTCACCAGATGGGGCATTGGGGGAGCTGTTTTTT. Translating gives CASSPDGALGELFF.